What follows is one TCR beta chain and its context. Its target is unknown. The record originates from a study of blood T cells in healthy people across ages. Broader study findings: Estimates of total diversity, which came from one million sequenced T cells, were considered to be underestimates.

The CDR3 contains 13 residues. The V gene's germline CDR1 is DFQATT and CDR2 SNEGSKA (reference sequence). Per-sample yields of isolated PBMCs were at least 6 million. Together with a sample-barcoded 5' primer, a J-beta primer mix was included in a second PCR lasting roughly 6 to 12 cycles. Every sample returned 2.5 million or more CDR3-containing paired-end reads. TCRdb independently ran MiXCR on the 5' RACE reads; one entry per CDR3 protein. This sample yields 450,000 to 700,000 distinct CDR3 sequences, of which 27% are seen a single time; about a fifth belongs to the top ten. Source material: blood. The sequence came from a woman in her 70s in good health. The J gene is TRBJ1-3, the V gene TRBV20-1; TRBD1 might be the D (6 bases). Written as DNA, the CDR3 is TGCAGCCTGGGGGGCGGGGCTGGAAACACCATATATTTT. Translated: CSLGGGAGNTIYF.